Detailed here is one T cell receptor beta chain. Germline trimming cut 2 bases from V and 4 bases from J; bases unmatched to any gene: 4. Germline lookup yields CDR1 SGHNT and CDR2 YENEEA. The CDR3 runs 15 residues. 60 Vbeta and 13 Jbeta primers were used in PCR. The assay was immunoSEQ multiplex PCR, and TCRdb's table has in-frame clones only and misses some. The data contain over 150,000 clones, approximately 80% of them singletons. The sample comes from a study of cytomegalovirus exposure and HLA in healthy donors. The J gene is TRBJ2-2, the V gene TRBV11-3; 7 positions match TRBD1. What was sequenced was PBMCs. The sequence derives from a woman in her forties or fifties in good health and CMV-seropositive. CDR3 in amino acids: CASSLTGVTTGELFF. CDR3 coding DNA: TGTGCCAGCAGCTTAACAGGGGTCACCACCGGGGAGCTGTTTTTT.